This T cell receptor (beta chain) originates from a study of blood T cell repertoires in COVID-19. Germline CDR1 is GTSNPN and CDR2 is SVGIG (reference sequence). Trimming took 4 bases from V and 7 from J, leaving 14 bases between them. There are 13 residues in the CDR3. In the authors' workflow: Estimates of nucleated cell counts were drawn from the amplification of reference gene primers. TCRdb's table, derived via immunoSEQ multiplex PCR, lists solely in-frame clones and lacks some. V, J and clone size reflect that table, while D and trimming were determined from the DNA. Here the sample spans roughly 150,000 clones, 84% being singletons.

The source of this sequence is a woman aged 50 to 60 in a cohort sampled during active or convalescent COVID-19. Specimen: peripheral blood. The chain is built from TRBV30 and TRBJ1-5; possible D gene TRBD1, 5 bases. The CDR3 nucleotides read TGTGCCTGGACGGGAGGGGAGGGGCAGCCCCAGCATTTT. This sequence encodes CAWTGGEGQPQHF. The full variable domain, its missing parts supplied by reference TRBV30 and TRBJ1-5, is SQTIHQWPATLVQPVGSPLSLECTVEGTSNPNLYWYRQAAGRGLQLLFYSVGIGQISSEVPQNLSASRPQDRQFILSSKKLLLSDSGFYLCAWTGGEGQPQHFGDGTRLSIL.